One and the same sample provided the 10 T cell receptor beta chains below, sequenced in a study of response to subunit inactivated influenza vaccine. TCRdb called the RT-PCR reads again in MiXCR, with one record for every CDR3 protein. The sample comprises roughly 520,000 distinct CDR3 sequences, about 25% of which are singletons, and 1.5% to 2% rests with the top ten. The sample consisted of CD4+ T cells sorted from PBMCs, taken around 5 days after vaccination. Receptors originate from a man between 45 and 60 years old who received an inactivated influenza vaccine.

For the CDR3, the DNA is TGCGCCAGCAACAGAGGACAGGGTGGTGCTGAAGCTTTCTTT. Residues: CASNRGQGGAEAFF. V usage is TRBV4-3 and J usage is TRBJ1-1; TRBD1 matches at 8 bases. The CDR3 has 14 residues. The V segment lost 7 bases and the J segment 6 bases; nucleotides outside the gene matches: 10. The germline gives CDR1 LGHNA, CDR2 YSLEER.

This clonotype was detected only a few times. The gene calls are TRBV2 and TRBJ2-6; tentatively, D is TRBD1 or TRBD2 (5 bases each). There are 18 residues in the CDR3. With 1 base removed from V and 0 bases from J, the gap between germline ends came to 13 bases. Germline V gene data show CDR1 as SNHLY and CDR2 as FYNNEI. CDR3 nucleotide sequence: TGTGCCAGCAGTGAAGAAGGGACGTGGAGCTCTGGGGCCAACGTCCTGACTTTC. Translated, it gives CASSEEGTWSSGANVLTF. The full variable domain, in which reference TRBV2 and TRBJ2-6 provide the parts outside the CDR3, is EPEVTQTPSHQVTQMGQEVILRCVPISNHLYFYWYRQILGQKVEFLVSFYNNEISEKSEIFDDQFSVERPDGSNFTLKIRSTKLEDSAMYFCASSEEGTWSSGANVLTFGAGSRLTVL.

The V call is TRBV6-2 or TRBV6-3, the J call TRBJ2-5; D might be TRBD2 (6 bases). CDR3 length equals 13 residues. The V gene's germline CDR1 is MNHEY and CDR2 SVGEGT. Trimming shortened V by 5 bases and J by 6 bases, and 13 bases separated the two germline ends. The CDR3 DNA is TGTGCCAGCAGTCAGCAGGGCGGGAAGACCCAGTACTTC. Amino acid sequence: CASSQQGGKTQYF.

V is TRBV5-5 and J is TRBJ2-7; TRBD2 matches 10 bases. J was trimmed by 3 bases and V by 2 bases; bases with no gene match: 11. In germline, CDR1 is SGHKS, CDR2 YYEKEE (reference sequence). The CDR3 is made up of 17 amino acids. In DNA, the CDR3 is TGTGCCAGCAGCTTTCAACCCCGGACTAGCGGTTACTACGAGCAGTACTTC. This codes for CASSFQPRTSGYYEQYF.

The rearrangement uses TRBV4-1 and TRBJ2-7; TRBD1 aligns across 9 bases. Germline V gives CDR1 MGHRA, CDR2 YSYEKL. The junction had 2 bases not matched to a gene; V was cut back by 1 base and J by 1 base. This CDR3 is 15 amino acids long. The CDR3 DNA reads TGCGCCAGCAGCCAAGGACAGGGGGGTTCCTACGAGCAGTACTTC. Its protein product is CASSQGQGGSYEQYF.

The sample holds a few counts of this clonotype. V gene TRBV12-3 or TRBV12-4 combines with J gene TRBJ2-5; D is perhaps TRBD1 (5 bases). Trimming took off 1 base at V and 5 bases at J, with 14 bases between the two ends. CDR3 length: 15 residues. CDR3 DNA: TGTGCCAGCAGTTTAGATCAGGGATGGAAGGAGACCCAGTACTTC. It specifies CASSLDQGWKETQYF.

This chain joins TRBV10-3 and TRBJ2-2; 14 nucleotides agree with TRBD2. From germline, CDR1 is ENHRY and CDR2 SYGVKD. CDR3 size: 17 residues. V lost 6 bases to trimming and J lost 2 bases; unmatched junction nucleotides: 5. Here the CDR3 reads CAIRSGLAGVNTGELFF. CDR3 coding DNA: TGTGCCATCAGATCGGGACTAGCGGGAGTAAACACCGGGGAGCTGTTTTTT.

This clonotype was seen many times. The chain joins TRBV29-1 to TRBJ2-1; 13 bases are a match to TRBD2. The CDR3 loop spans 15 amino acids. Germline loops: CDR1 SQVTM, CDR2 ANQGSEA. The V segment lost 6 bases and the J segment 7 bases; nucleotides outside the gene matches: 9. The CDR3 here is CSVATGTSGTNEQFF. CDR3 DNA: TGCAGCGTGGCCACCGGGACTAGCGGGACAAATGAGCAGTTCTTC.

V is TRBV5-4 and J is TRBJ2-1; 10 positions agree with TRBD1. Germline CDR1 reads SGHNT; CDR2 reads YYREEE (reference sequence). The CDR3 spans 19 residues. Trimming removed 2 bases from V and 5 bases from J; junction bases left unmatched: 16. CDR3 amino acids: CASSFRGGQGGNPNNEQFF. The CDR3 nucleotides are TGTGCCAGCAGCTTTAGGGGCGGACAGGGGGGGAATCCTAACAATGAGCAGTTCTTC.

This chain links TRBV10-2 with TRBJ2-4; D gene unclear. The CDR3 covers 15 residues. From germline, CDR1 is WSHSY and CDR2 SAAADI. V shed 0 bases and J shed 0 bases, with 6 bases lying between them. The CDR3 is CASSESGVAKNIQYF. For the CDR3, the DNA is TGCGCCAGCAGTGAGTCCGGAGTAGCCAAAAACATTCAGTACTTC.